The sequence of this T cell receptor (beta chain) was determined in a study of blood T cell repertoires in COVID-19. Study-wide context: Spain, Italy and the United States supplied samples that represented acute and convalescent COVID-19. Nucleic acid was either cDNA or gDNA, and it came from T cells, B-cell-depleted T cells, or PBMCs.

V shed 2 bases and J 9 bases; nucleotides not matched to a gene: 22. The CDR3 loop spans 18 amino acids. Germline V gene lookup returns CDR1 MNHEY and CDR2 SVGEGT. This clone came up many times. TCRdb's copy holds only in-frame clones and misses some; the assay was immunoSEQ multiplex PCR. The sample has over 150,000 clones, approximately 84% seen once; the top ten hold roughly 2.5%. This chain uses TRBV6-2 or TRBV6-3 with TRBJ2-7, with 7 positions matching TRBD1. Sample: peripheral blood. The origin of this receptor is a woman over 75 with COVID-19, enrolled during active disease. CDR3 amino acids: CASSYDLTGARSITVQYF. In DNA form, the CDR3 reads TGTGCCAGCAGTTACGACCTAACAGGGGCCCGGTCAATTACCGTGCAGTACTTC.